Below are 28 T cell receptor beta chains sequenced from a single sample in a study of patients and donors after allogeneic stem cell transplantation. MiXCR, applied by TCRdb to the RT-PCR reads, yields one record per CDR3 protein. In the table there are more than 150,000 distinct CDR3 sequences, 20% to 25% of which are singletons. What was sequenced was blood, either unsorted or a sorted T cell fraction (not recorded which). These receptors were taken from a human donor who was either an allogeneic HSCT recipient or a stem cell or donor lymphocyte infusion donor (not recorded which). It is not recorded whose cells these are; they may come from a transplant donor.

This clonotype was counted a few times. This rearrangement joins TRBV20-1 to TRBJ1-4, with a possible D match to TRBD1 (6 bases). V lost 3 bases and J lost 8, with 16 bases in between. The CDR3 length is 14 residues. Germline V CDR1 and CDR2: DFQATT, SNEGSKA (reference sequence). CDR3 coding DNA: TGCAGTGCTAGTCAGACAGGCCTTAGGGAAAAACTGTTTTTT. Translating gives CSASQTGLREKLFF.

This clonotype was picked up many times. The chain is built from TRBV20-1 and TRBJ1-2; TRBD1 is a possible D gene (6 bases). Trimming stripped 6 bases from V and 1 base from J, with 12 bases between. The germline V gene has CDR1 DFQATT and CDR2 SNEGSKA (reference sequence). This CDR3 is 13 amino acids long. The CDR3 is CSAQGQINYGYTF. The CDR3 nucleotides read TGCAGTGCCCAGGGGCAAATTAACTATGGCTACACCTTC.

This clonotype has a handful of counts. This chain uses TRBV28 with TRBJ2-2, with 9 positions matching TRBD1. The J segment lost 4 bases and the V segment lost 5 bases, leaving 14 bases of the junction unmatched. The CDR3 consists of 18 residues. The germline V gene encodes CDR1 MDHEN and CDR2 SYDVKM. Written as DNA, the CDR3 is TGTGCCAGCAGTCCTTACATTACAGGGGGCAAGGTCACCGGGGAGCTGTTTTTT. It encodes CASSPYITGGKVTGELFF. The whole variable domain, filled in from reference TRBV28 and TRBJ2-2, reads DVKVTQSSRYLVKRTGEKVFLECVQDMDHENMFWYRQDPGLGLRLIYFSYDVKMKEKGDIPEGYSVSREKKERFSLILESASTNQTSMYLCASSPYITGGKVTGELFFGEGSRLTVL.

This clonotype has more than one count but fewer than ten. The rearrangement uses TRBV5-1 and TRBJ1-5; 7 bases agree with TRBD1. J was trimmed by 0 bases and V by 0 bases; bases with no gene match: 3. The germline CDR1 and CDR2 sequences are SGHRS and YFSETQ. This CDR3 is built from 16 residues. The CDR3 DNA reads as TGCGCCAGCAGCTTGGGGGACAGCTATAGCAATCAGCCCCAGCATTTT. This sequence encodes CASSLGDSYSNQPQHF.

The chain uses TRBV29-1 and TRBJ1-1; D is ambiguous. The CDR3 is 13 amino acids. CDR1 is SQVTM, CDR2 ANQGSEA, per germline. V was pared by 7 bases and J by 1 base, with 13 bases between. The CDR3 sequence is CSAAGGWNTEAFF. Here the CDR3 DNA reads TGCAGCGCCGCGGGTGGATGGAACACTGAAGCTTTCTTT.

The chain uses TRBV28 and TRBJ2-5; 7 nucleotides align to TRBD1. Germline-derived CDR1 and CDR2 are MDHEN and SYDVKM. V was pared by 5 bases and J by 5 bases, with 8 bases of the junction left unmatched. This CDR3 spans 14 amino acids. CDR3 sequence reads: CASSVTGDSETQYF. As DNA, the CDR3 is TGTGCCAGCAGTGTAACAGGGGATTCTGAGACCCAGTACTTC.

J is TRBJ2-7 and V is TRBV5-1; the match to TRBD1 covers 9 bases. J gave up 6 bases and V 0 bases, and 10 bases lay outside the gene matches. Germline V gene lookup returns CDR1 SGHRS and CDR2 YFSETQ. The CDR3 spans 16 residues. CDR3 in amino acids: CASSLAVGTGQGEQYF. For the CDR3, the DNA is TGCGCCAGCAGCTTGGCCGTCGGGACAGGGCAGGGCGAGCAGTACTTC.

This clonotype was seen more than once but under ten times. The V call is TRBV20-1, the J call TRBJ2-1; 8 nucleotides line up with TRBD1. J lost 3 bases, V lost 6 bases, and 10 bases had no gene match. The germline V gene encodes CDR1 DFQATT and CDR2 SNEGSKA (reference sequence). The CDR3 has 15 amino acids. CDR3 nucleotides: TGCAGTGCCACCCCACCAGGGGGCCACTACAATGAGCAGTTCTTC. It yields the protein CSATPPGGHYNEQFF.

The J gene is TRBJ2-7, the V gene TRBV14; D uncertain. CDR3 length: 13 amino acids. In germline, CDR1 is SGHDN, CDR2 FVKESK. V lost 0 bases and J lost 4, with 7 bases in between. CDR3 loop: CASSQDPKYEQYF. The CDR3 region has the DNA TGTGCCAGCAGCCAAGATCCTAAATACGAGCAGTACTTC.

This clonotype was picked up a small number of times. The chain uses TRBV12-3 or TRBV12-4 and TRBJ2-1, with TRBD2 matching over 14 bases. The CDR3 covers 15 residues. Trimming cost V 5 bases and J 4 bases; bases outside gene matches: 1. CDR3 in DNA: TGTGCCAGCAGTCGACTAGCGGGAGGGTACAATGAGCAGTTCTTC. This encodes CASSRLAGGYNEQFF.

This clonotype was seen a handful of times. J is TRBJ1-2 and V is TRBV7-2; D gene ambiguous. There are 13 residues in the CDR3. V was cut by 0 bases and J by 6 bases, with 8 bases left in between. Germline CDR1 reads SGHTA; CDR2 reads FQGNSA. In DNA form, the CDR3 reads TGTGCCAGCAGCTTAGCCCGGGAGCATGGCTACACCTTC. Translated: CASSLAREHGYTF.

This clonotype was found a few times. This chain links TRBV12-3 or TRBV12-4 with TRBJ2-5; TRBD1 matches at 7 bases. The length of the CDR3 is 15 residues. The junction had 8 bases not matched to a gene; V was cut back by 5 bases and J by 2 bases. The CDR3 region is CASSTLGTDQETQYF. CDR3 nucleotides: TGTGCCAGCAGTACCCTCGGGACAGATCAAGAGACCCAGTACTTC.

In this sample, this clonotype turned up many times. The gene calls are TRBV20-1 and TRBJ1-5; D gene ambiguous. This CDR3 spans 12 amino acids. The germline gives CDR1 DFQATT, CDR2 SNEGSKA (reference sequence). Trimming stripped 6 bases from V and 1 base from J, with 7 bases between. The CDR3 sequence is CSAGRSNQPQHF. Here the CDR3 DNA reads TGCAGTGCCGGACGGAGCAATCAGCCCCAGCATTTT.

The gene calls are TRBV7-2 and TRBJ1-5; TRBD1 agrees at 9 bases. V lost 5 bases to trimming and J lost 1 base; unmatched junction nucleotides: 6. The CDR3 loop spans 16 amino acids. Looked up from germline, CDR1 is SGHTA and CDR2 is FQGNSA. The CDR3 DNA follows: TGTGCCAGCAGCAGAACAGGGGGCGTCAGCAATCAGCCCCAGCATTTT. This codes for CASSRTGGVSNQPQHF.

This clonotype was seen more than once but under ten times. CDR3 DNA sequence: TGTGCCAGCAGCCGCGACAGGGGGATTGGCAATCAGCCCCAGCATTTT. Translating it yields CASSRDRGIGNQPQHF. This chain joins TRBV12-3 or TRBV12-4 and TRBJ1-5; 9 bases map to TRBD1. Trimming removed 6 bases from V and 2 bases from J; junction bases left unmatched: 8. This CDR3 is 16 amino acids long.

This clonotype was seen a few times. The V gene is TRBV29-1, the J gene TRBJ2-5; 10 bases align to TRBD2. Germline V gene sequence: CDR1 SQVTM, CDR2 ANQGSEA. V trimming: 0 bases; J trimming: 5 bases; junction bases outside the gene matches: 6. The CDR3 extends over 15 amino acids. The CDR3 loop reads CSVEDSGRNRETQYF. CDR3 coding DNA: TGCAGCGTTGAAGATAGCGGGAGGAATAGGGAGACCCAGTACTTC.

The genes are TRBV18 and TRBJ2-1; no clear D. This CDR3 is built from 13 residues. Germline lookup yields CDR1 KGHSH and CDR2 LQKENI. Trimming shortened V by 3 bases and J by 7 bases, and 10 bases separated the two germline ends. CDR3 loop: CASSPPDTNEQFF. CDR3 DNA: TGTGCCAGCTCACCCCCTGACACAAATGAGCAGTTCTTC.

The chain is built from TRBV30 and TRBJ1-1, with 9 bases matching TRBD1. This CDR3 contains 13 residues. The J segment lost 1 base and the V segment lost 8 bases, leaving 5 bases of the junction unmatched. Germline CDR1 GTSNPN, CDR2 SVGIG (reference sequence). The CDR3 sequence: CAGRDRENTEAFF. The CDR3 bases are TGTGCCGGTCGGGACAGGGAGAACACTGAAGCTTTCTTT.

This clonotype was picked up a small number of times. This chain links TRBV12-3 or TRBV12-4 with TRBJ1-5; TRBD1 is a possible D gene (6 bases). The CDR3 is 15 residues long. V dropped 5 bases and J dropped 2 bases, with 13 bases sitting between them. The CDR3 protein is CASSPQGWGNQPQHF. CDR3 nucleotides: TGTGCCAGCAGTCCCCAGGGGTGGGGCAATCAGCCCCAGCATTTT.

The gene calls are TRBV6-2 or TRBV6-3 and TRBJ2-1; D gene ambiguous. Trimming left V 4 bases short and J 4 bases short, with 20 bases between. Germline CDR1 and CDR2: MNHEY and SVGEGT. CDR3 length: 17 residues. The DNA of the CDR3 is TGTGCCAGCAGTTCGGTGTTCGGAGAGATCAGGTACAATGAGCAGTTCTTC. It encodes CASSSVFGEIRYNEQFF.

V is TRBV11-3 and J is TRBJ2-3; TRBD2 matches at 12 bases. The CDR3 consists of 16 residues. V lost 5 bases, J lost 0 bases, and 3 bases stayed unmatched. Germline CDR1 SGHNT, CDR2 YENEEA. The DNA for the CDR3 is TGTGCCAGCAGCCATGGGACTAGCGGGAGCACAGATACGCAGTATTTT. The encoded protein is CASSHGTSGSTDTQYF.

The chain links TRBV12-3 or TRBV12-4 to TRBJ2-7; TRBD1 agrees at 9 bases. The CDR3 is 14 residues long. The V and J ends lost 6 bases and 4 bases, in that order; junction bases with no gene match: 7. Written as DNA, the CDR3 is TGTGCCAGCAGACTGCAACAGGGGGCGTACGAGCAGTACTTC. Its translation: CASRLQQGAYEQYF.

The CDR3 here is CATFAGTGGNSPLHF. As DNA, the CDR3 is TGTGCCACGTTCGCCGGGACAGGGGGTAATTCACCCCTCCACTTT. The chain has TRBV6-6 and TRBJ1-6, with TRBD1 matching 11 bases. Germline V gene data show CDR1 as MNHNY and CDR2 as SVGAGI (reference sequence). The CDR3 has 15 residues. V lost 10 bases, J lost 6 bases, and 8 bases stayed unmatched.

This clonotype was recorded a few times. The chain has TRBV20-1 and TRBJ1-5, with D unresolved. Germline CDR1 reads DFQATT; CDR2 reads SNEGSKA (reference sequence). V gave up 2 bases and J gave up 1 base, with 12 bases separating them. This CDR3 is 15 amino acids long. CDR3 sequence (DNA): TGCAGTGCTAGAAGTGGCGGCCCAAGCAATCAGCCCCAGCATTTT. This encodes CSARSGGPSNQPQHF.

This clonotype was seen a few times. This rearrangement joins TRBV5-1 to TRBJ1-2; D gene ambiguous. V lost 1 base and J lost 2, with 9 bases in between. This CDR3 spans 14 amino acids. In germline, CDR1 is SGHRS, CDR2 YFSETQ. CDR3 nucleotides: TGCGCCAGCAGCTTGAGCCCGGAAAACTATGGCTACACCTTC. Translating gives CASSLSPENYGYTF.

This clonotype was seen a handful of times. The chain carries TRBV6-5 and TRBJ2-7, with D maybe TRBD1 (5 bases). This CDR3 contains 14 residues. V was pared by 11 bases and J by 0 bases, with 17 bases between. CDR1 is MNHEY and CDR2 is SVGAGI in the germline V gene. The CDR3 region has the DNA TGTGCCTGCAAGGCCCACAGGAGCTCCTACGAGCAGTACTTC. Translated: CACKAHRSSYEQYF.

The CDR3 region has the DNA TGCGCCAGCAGCTTCGTCAGCCGGGACACCGGGGAGCTGTTTTTT. It encodes CASSFVSRDTGELFF. This chain connects TRBV5-1 to TRBJ2-2; D gene ambiguous. The V end was cut by 2 bases, the J end by 3 bases, with 11 bases between. This CDR3 comprises 15 residues. The germline V gene has CDR1 SGHRS and CDR2 YFSETQ.

There are a few counts of this clonotype. The CDR3 protein is CSARDPGGGNSPLHF. CDR3 in DNA: TGCAGTGCTAGAGATCCCGGCGGGGGTAATTCACCCCTCCACTTT. The V gene is TRBV20-1, the J gene TRBJ1-6; maybe TRBD1 (5 bases). V was clipped by 0 bases and J by 6 bases, with 12 bases between them. CDR3 size: 15 residues. Germline CDR1 is DFQATT and CDR2 is SNEGSKA (reference sequence).